This TCR beta chain appears in the sequencing data of a study of identical twins. TCRdb itself ran the 5' RACE reads through MiXCR, one entry per CDR3 protein. The sample includes hundreds of thousands of distinct CDR3 sequences, around 12% of them seen just once. Germline V CDR1 and CDR2: DFQATT, SNEGSKA (reference sequence). Trimming removed 6 bases from V and 0 bases from J, with 18 bases in between. The CDR3 has 17 amino acids. This clonotype was recorded only once. The sample was also reused in another study, on yellow fever vaccine responses in identical twins.

The rearrangement joins TRBV20-1 to TRBJ2-6, with a tentative D call TRBD1 (6 bases). The TCR comes from a young woman in good health. Sequenced input: PBMCs. The CDR3: CSARQANTNSGANVLTF. As DNA, the CDR3 is TGCAGTGCCCGACAGGCCAACACCAACTCTGGGGCCAACGTCCTGACTTTC.